These T cell receptor beta chains were read from a single sample in a study of brain T cells in children with intractable seizures. Generated by immunoSEQ multiplex PCR, the TCRdb table keeps only in-frame clones and is missing some. The sample includes around 100,000 clones, around 94% seen only once; the top ten take 3.8%. This sample comprised peripheral blood, obtained at surgery. These receptors were obtained from a boy under two years old with hemimegalencephaly and intractable seizures. Each CDR3 is given with its conserved first and last residue. A D gene is named only where the DNA matches it firmly. Where a row states a size, it is once, few, many or the class of an expanded clone; other rows omit it.

>TRBJ2-2|TRBV6-5|.|TRBD2
TGTGCCAGCAGTTATATAGCGGGAGTAGAGACCGGGGAGCTGTTTTTT
CASSYIAGVETGELFF
>TRBJ1-3|TRBV19|once|.
TGTGCCAGTAGCCCTTTCACGGCCGGAAACACCATATATTTT
CASSPFTAGNTIYF
>TRBJ1-2|TRBV7-3|.|.
TGTGCCAGCAGCCCGAATGGACAGTCTTATGGCTACACCTTC
CASSPNGQSYGYTF
>TRBJ2-1|TRBV7-8|.|.
TGTGCCAGCAGCCGGACCTCCTACAATGAGCAGTTCTTC
CASSRTSYNEQFF
>TRBJ2-1|TRBV9|.|TRBD2
TGTGCCAGCAGCGGGACTAGCAGGTCCTACAATGAGCAGTTCTTC
CASSGTSRSYNEQFF
>TRBJ1-2|TRBV9|.|TRBD1
TGTGCCAGCAGCGGCCCAGGGGGGTATGGCTACACCTTC
CASSGPGGYGYTF
>TRBJ2-5|TRBV19|.|TRBD1
TGTGCCAGTAGTACACGGGACAGGGGACGATACCAAGAGACCCAGTACTTC
CASSTRDRGRYQETQYF
>TRBJ2-5|TRBV18|.|.
TGTGCCAGCTCACCACGGGAGACTGAGACCCAGTACTTC
CASSPRETETQYF
>TRBJ2-3|TRBV5-4|.|.
TGTGCCAGCAGCTTGTCTGCGGGCACAGATACGCAGTATTTT
CASSLSAGTDTQYF
>TRBJ2-7|TRBV6-4|.|TRBD2
TGTGCCAGCATTCCCCGGACTAGCGGCTCCTACGAGCAGTACTTC
CASIPRTSGSYEQYF
>TRBJ2-7|TRBV4-3|.|TRBD2
TGCGCCAGCAGCCTCGGACTAGCGCATTATTCCTACGAGCAGTACTTC
CASSLGLAHYSYEQYF
>TRBJ2-7|TRBV27|.|TRBD2
TGTGCCAGCAGTTACGCTAGCGGGACCTCCTACGAGCAGTACTTC
CASSYASGTSYEQYF
>TRBJ2-7|TRBV6-6|.|.
TGTGCCAGCAGTTACGCCCTAGGGGGTTCCTACGAGCAGTACTTC
CASSYALGGSYEQYF
>TRBJ1-3|TRBV28|.|TRBD1
TGTGCCAGCACCTTTAGAAGTGACAGGGTGGCTGGAAACACCATATATTTT
CASTFRSDRVAGNTIYF
>TRBJ2-2|TRBV6-1|.|.
TGTGCCAGCAGTGAAAGAAGGGGAGCATCTAACACCGGGGAGCTGTTTTTT
CASSERRGASNTGELFF
>TRBJ2-3|TRBV7-8|once|.
TGTGCCAGCAGTATTTATAGGGGGATAACAGATACGCAGTATTTT
CASSIYRGITDTQYF
>TRBJ2-2|TRBV28|.|TRBD2
TGTGCCAGCAGTTTTTGGGAGTCTAGCGGGAGTGCCGGGGAGCTGTTTTTT
CASSFWESSGSAGELFF
>TRBJ2-3|TRBV7-3|.|.
TGTGCCAGCAGCTTCTCGGGAGATACGCAGTATTTT
CASSFSGDTQYF
>TRBJ2-3|TRBV19|.|TRBD2
TGTGCCAGTAGTACGACTAGCGGGACCCCAACTAGCACAGATACGCAGTATTTT
CASSTTSGTPTSTDTQYF
>TRBJ2-7|TRBV4-1|once|TRBD1
TGCGCCAGCAGTGACAGGGTGGCCTACGAGCAGTACTTC
CASSDRVAYEQYF
>TRBJ1-5|TRBV10-1|.|.
TGCGCCAGCAGTGAGCTCTCGTCGCCCCAGCATTTT
CASSELSSPQHF
>TRBJ2-1|TRBV3-1/TRBV3-2|.|.
TGTGCCAGCAGCCTAAAGGCGTCTAGTATGGGTGAGCAGTTCTTC
CASSLKASSMGEQFF
>TRBJ2-3|TRBV5-4|.|TRBD1
TGTGCCAGCAGCCGACTGACAGGGAGCACAGATACGCAGTATTTT
CASSRLTGSTDTQYF
>TRBJ1-5|TRBV21-1|once|.
TGTGCCAGCAGCAACGACAGGGGCCATATTAGCCCGGATGAAAATCAGCCCCAGCATTTT
CASSNDRGHISPDENQPQHF
>TRBJ2-7|TRBV19|.|.
TGTGCCAGTACCAGGGGGGCAGGGGGTTCCTACGAGCAGTACTTC
CASTRGAGGSYEQYF
>TRBJ1-2|TRBV15|.|.
TGTGCCACCAGCGGAAGGGGGACGGAATATGGCTACACCTTC
CATSGRGTEYGYTF
>TRBJ1-1|TRBV2|.|.
TGTGCCAGCAAACGTATGGGAGGGCGGACAACCGCAGAAGCTTTCTTT
CASKRMGGRTTAEAFF
>TRBJ1-1|TRBV10-3|.|.
TGTGCCATCAGTGTGGGGGGTCCTGAAGCTTTCTTT
CAISVGGPEAFF
>TRBJ2-1|TRBV11-3|.|TRBD2
TGTGCCAGCAGTTTCTTCCAAGCGGGAGTGGAAAATGAGCAGTTCTTC
CASSFFQAGVENEQFF
>TRBJ2-5|TRBV6-5|.|.
TGTGCCAGCAGTTACGGCCGGGGGGAGACCCAGTACTTC
CASSYGRGETQYF
>TRBJ1-6|TRBV5-6|.|.
TGTGCCAGCAGCTTGGGTCCGAGCGACTATAATTCACCCCTCCACTTT
CASSLGPSDYNSPLHF
>TRBJ1-2|TRBV19|once|.
TGTGCCAGTAGTATAGAAGGTGGACGGAGCCTCTATGGCTACACCTTC
CASSIEGGRSLYGYTF
>TRBJ1-2|TRBV7-9|.|.
TGTGCCAGCAGAACCTGGGGCAGGTCATATGGCTACACCTTC
CASRTWGRSYGYTF
>TRBJ1-1|TRBV29-1|.|.
TGCAGCGCCGGAAGGTCGGATGAAGCTTTCTTT
CSAGRSDEAFF
>TRBJ1-5|TRBV19|.|TRBD1
TGTGCCAGTAGCATATTGGGGACAGGGAGTGATCAGCCCCAGCATTTT
CASSILGTGSDQPQHF
>TRBJ2-3|TRBV27|.|.
TGTGCCAGCAGCCTCCTCTTTAGGCACACAGATACGCAGTATTTT
CASSLLFRHTDTQYF
>TRBJ1-5|TRBV9|few|.
TGTGCCAGCTCGGGTTCTGGGGAGGGGAAGCCCCAGCATTTT
CASSGSGEGKPQHF
>TRBJ1-6|TRBV5-1|.|.
TGCGCCAGCAGCTTGGAGGGGAGGAATTCACCCCTCCACTTT
CASSLEGRNSPLHF
>TRBJ2-3|TRBV24-1|.|TRBD1
TGTGCCATCGGGACAGGGTTCACAGATACGCAGTATTTT
CAIGTGFTDTQYF
>TRBJ2-3|TRBV3-1/TRBV3-2|.|TRBD2
TGTGCCAGCAGCCCCGGACTAGGGACAGATACGCAGTATTTT
CASSPGLGTDTQYF
>TRBJ1-1|TRBV25-1|once|TRBD1
TGTGCCAGCAGTGACATACTTGGGGACAGGGGGGAAACTGAAGCTTTCTTT
CASSDILGDRGETEAFF
>TRBJ1-2|TRBV6-4|few|.
TGTGCCACCCCTGGGGTCTATGGCTACACCTTC
CATPGVYGYTF
>TRBJ1-2|TRBV4-1|.|.
TGCGCCAGCAGCCCGCAAGGGGGGCCCTATGGCTACACCTTC
CASSPQGGPYGYTF
>TRBJ2-3|TRBV4-1|.|.
TGCGCCAGCAGCCAAGAAGGGGTGGGAGGTACGCAGTATTTT
CASSQEGVGGTQYF
>TRBJ2-7|TRBV12-3/TRBV12-4|once|.
TGTGCCAGCTCTCAAAGCTCCTACGAGCAGTACTTC
CASSQSSYEQYF
>TRBJ2-7|TRBV7-8|.|.
TGTGCCAGCAGCTTAGAGGGACACCTCTACGAGCAGTACTTC
CASSLEGHLYEQYF
>TRBJ1-6|TRBV7-6|few|.
TGTGCCAGCAGCTTAGCGAGACGAGATTATAATTCACCCCTCCACTTT
CASSLARRDYNSPLHF
>TRBJ1-3|TRBV7-2|.|.
TGTGCCAGCAGCTTAGCACCTCTTCAGGGGACAAACACCATATATTTT
CASSLAPLQGTNTIYF
>TRBJ2-3|TRBV12-5|.|TRBD2
TGTGCTAGTGGTTTGGTACCGTCAGCGGGAGGGCCTGATACGCAGTATTTT
CASGLVPSAGGPDTQYF
>TRBJ1-2|TRBV6-2/TRBV6-3|.|.
TGTGCCAGCAGTTACGGGACTCGCTATGGCTACACCTTC
CASSYGTRYGYTF
>TRBJ2-2|TRBV5-8|.|.
TGTGCCAGCAGCTTGGGGGAAGGACCGATCACCGGGGAGCTGTTTTTT
CASSLGEGPITGELFF
>TRBJ2-7|TRBV27|.|TRBD2
TGTGCCAGCAGCCCAACTAGCGGCTCCTACGAGCAGTACTTC
CASSPTSGSYEQYF
>TRBJ1-2|TRBV28|.|.
TGTGCCACTCCAGGGAGGGGAAATGGCTACACCTTC
CATPGRGNGYTF